This TCR beta chain emerged from a study of T cells in Graves' hyperthyroidism and ophthalmopathy. Study results and caveats: The blood repertoire included most of the expanded thyroid clonotypes above 0.001.

About this clonotype itself: Its antigen is still unknown.

RNA transcripts were the template for amplifying TCR beta CDR3 regions. First-round RT-PCR targeting the TCR CDR3 was performed with the HTBI primer set. From the multiplex PCR reads, TCRdb called clonotypes with MiXCR, one entry per CDR3 protein. The profile covers around 300,000 distinct CDR3 sequences, with approximately 14% appearing a single time and 7.9% taken by the ten largest. The CDR3 is 13 amino acids. With V trimmed by 3 bases and J by 4 bases, 3 bases remained unmatched. Germline V gives CDR1 SQVTM, CDR2 ANQGSEA. This sequence was found in a woman aged 40 to 55 with Graves' hyperthyroidism. The V call is TRBV29-1, the J call TRBJ2-5; 9 bases line up with TRBD1. The sequenced sample was blood. The CDR3 protein is CSVEDRGGETQYF. The CDR3 bases are TGCAGCGTTGAGGACAGGGGCGGAGAGACCCAGTACTTC.